Sequencing of this TCR beta chain was carried out in a study of cytomegalovirus exposure and HLA in healthy donors. Background on the study: About 85 million unique TCRs from HLA-typed donors were held in an early release of data. Study-wide results and limits: Looking again later, the authors saw that most CMV-associated TCR beta chains seemed HLA-restricted.

The PCR used 60 Vbeta and 13 Jbeta primers. Some clones are missing from TCRdb's copy, which holds only in-frame ones; the method was immunoSEQ multiplex PCR. The sample lists fewer than 150,000 clones; roughly 76% were seen once. This clone was seen only once. Its antigen is unknown. Looked up from germline, CDR1 is MNHEY and CDR2 is SVGAGI. The trim removed 4 bases at V and 5 bases at J, leaving 9 bases unmatched. The CDR3 contains 15 residues. The source of this sequence is a female donor in good health and CMV-seronegative. The genes are TRBV6-5 and TRBJ2-7, with TRBD1 identical over 9 bases. The specimen was PBMCs. This CDR3 reads CASSWTGVRGDEQYF. Written as DNA, the CDR3 is TGTGCCAGCAGTTGGACAGGGGTACGGGGCGACGAGCAGTACTTC.